This record covers a single T cell receptor (beta chain). Its target is not known. The time point here: peripheral blood 6 weeks after treatment start. Produced via immunoSEQ multiplex PCR; TCRdb's table is partial and in-frame only. The sample yields about 45,000 clones, 80% to 90% seen once. This sample is part of a study of PD-L1 blockade in urothelial cancer. Background on the study: Most of the 29 patients were men whose urothelial cancer was bladder-origin. Median T cell yield from blood was fewer than 150,000.

General study results and limits: Durable-benefit patients showed greater tumor-associated blood clone expansion at 3 weeks.

With 3 bases removed from V and 3 bases from J, the gap between germline ends came to 15 bases. The CDR3 extends over 15 amino acids. CDR1 and CDR2 from the germline V gene are WSHSY and SAAADI. This specimen consisted of PBMCs, obtained around atezolizumab (anti-PD-L1) treatment. This TCR was sampled from a man between 60 and 70 years old with urothelial cancer. The rearrangement joins TRBV10-2 to TRBJ2-7, with D tentatively TRBD2 (5 bases). The CDR3 coding sequence is TGCGCCAGCAGTGACGCCGGAGGAACCCACTACGAGCAGTACTTC. Translating gives CASSDAGGTHYEQYF.